This T cell receptor (beta chain) was recovered during a study of blood T cell repertoires in COVID-19. Background on the study: Specimens from acute and convalescent COVID-19 originated in the United States, Italy and Spain. From T cells, B-cell-depleted T cells, or PBMCs came the material, which was cDNA or gDNA.

This clone was detected once. The CDR3 totals 14 residues. Trimming removed 5 bases at V and 3 bases at J, with 11 bases between. Germline V gene sequence: CDR1 MNHNY, CDR2 SVGAGI (reference sequence). The authors' processing: By means of reference gene primer amplification, nucleated cell counts were estimated. Some clones are missing from TCRdb's copy, which holds only in-frame ones; the method was immunoSEQ multiplex PCR. The D gene and trimming were derived from the DNA, and the V and J assignments and clone size from that table. The sample comprises around 230,000 clones, roughly 80% of which are singletons, and roughly 7.9% rests with the top ten.

The chain carries TRBV6-6 and TRBJ2-4; D perhaps matches TRBD1 (6 bases). The sequenced sample was peripheral blood. This sequence was found in an elderly woman with acute or convalescent COVID-19. The CDR3 sequence: CASSRGHDKNIQYF. In DNA, the CDR3 is TGTGCCAGCAGTAGGGGACACGACAAAAACATTCAGTACTTC.